This T cell receptor (beta chain) was found in a study of T cells after posttransplantation cyclophosphamide. General observations from the study: TRB clonality was highly associated with recipient CMV seropositivity and reactivation.

Data came from immunoSEQ multiplex PCR; TCRdb stores just in-frame clones and leaves some out. There are under 15,000 clones in the sample, none observed a single time. CDR1 and CDR2 (germline): MDHEN, SYDVKM. The CDR3 totals 15 residues. V was pared by 6 bases and J by 8 bases, with 22 bases between. This clone was counted at least ten times. The antigen is unknown. Treatment was busulfan-fludarabine conditioning, a marrow graft, and cyclophosphamide on days +3 and +4. Sequences were derived from PBMCs, sampled after allogeneic stem cell transplant with posttransplant cyclophosphamide. The chain links TRBV28 to TRBJ1-2; D is ambiguous. This TCR derives from a female patient in her 40s who received an allogeneic stem cell transplant from a related donor, was CMV-positive, and had acute GVHD only. Part of the T cells may come from the graft donor. CDR3: CASSQLLGVVFGYTF. The CDR3 nucleotides are TGTGCCAGCAGCCAACTGCTCGGGGTAGTATTCGGCTACACCTTC.